A selection of T cell receptor beta chains follows, all from one sample in a study of esophageal squamous cell carcinoma tumors. TCRdb re-derived calls from the 5' RACE reads in MiXCR, one entry per CDR3 protein. Found here are 5,700 or so distinct CDR3 sequences, 20% to 25% of them singletons; the top ten hold more than 25%. Sample: tumor tissue. The receptors derive from a man aged 45-85 years with esophageal squamous cell carcinoma. Both conserved end residues are part of each CDR3. The order of the fields is V gene, D gene, J gene, clone size, CDR3 DNA, CDR3 protein. A D gene is named only where the DNA matches it firmly. Size values are once, few and many counts, or a class for expanded clones, and some rows have none.

TRBV7-3	NA	TRBJ2-1	NA	TGTGCCAGCAGCCCGAGCAGGGGAGACAATGAGCAGTTCTTC	CASSPSRGDNEQFF
TRBV12-3/TRBV12-4	TRBD1	TRBJ2-3	NA	TGTGCCAGCAGCTCCCCGGGACAGGGGGCGGATACGCAGTATTTT	CASSSPGQGADTQYF
TRBV30	TRBD1	TRBJ2-5	NA	TGTGCCTGGTTGACAGGGCCGGAGACCCAGTACTTC	CAWLTGPETQYF
TRBV14	NA	TRBJ2-1	NA	TGTGCCAGCAGCCAAAAGACCAGCGGCTTGAGGGGGCAGTTCTTC	CASSQKTSGLRGQFF
TRBV4-2	TRBD1	TRBJ1-5	medium-sized	TGTGCCAGCAGCCAGGGGGACAGGGCGGAGTACAATCAGCCCCAGCATTTT	CASSQGDRAEYNQPQHF
TRBV20-1	NA	TRBJ2-1	medium-sized	TGCAGTGCTAGAAGGGTAGGTGAGCAGTTCTTC	CSARRVGEQFF
TRBV5-1	NA	TRBJ2-2	NA	TGCGCCAGCAGCGCAATAGGTACCGGGGAGCTGTTTTTT	CASSAIGTGELFF
TRBV3-1	NA	TRBJ2-1	large	TGTGCCAGCAGCCAGCGCGGATACAATGAGCAGTTCTTC	CASSQRGYNEQFF
TRBV3-1	NA	TRBJ2-5	NA	TGTGCCAGCAGCCAGATACGGCGAGAGGAGACCCAGTACTTC	CASSQIRREETQYF
TRBV12-3/TRBV12-4	NA	TRBJ2-3	few	TGTGCCAGCAGTGCCGTATCAGATACGCAGTATTTT	CASSAVSDTQYF
TRBV6-4	TRBD2	TRBJ2-1	many	TGTGCCAGCAGCGATTGGACTAGCGGGTACAATGAGCAGTTCTTC	CASSDWTSGYNEQFF
TRBV9	NA	TRBJ1-1	once	TGTGCCAGCAGCGCCACAGGGTGGGGAACGGGTGAAGCTTTCTTT	CASSATGWGTGEAFF
TRBV5-1	NA	TRBJ2-2	many	TGCGCCAGCAGCTTGGTTCCGGGTAGGACCGGGGAGCTGTTTTTT	CASSLVPGRTGELFF
TRBV5-1	TRBD1	TRBJ1-1	medium-sized	TGCGCCAGCAGCTTCAAGACAGGGAGTCTGAACACTGAAGCTTTCTTT	CASSFKTGSLNTEAFF
TRBV12-3/TRBV12-4	NA	TRBJ2-2	NA	TGTGCCAGCAGTCTGGCGCGGGGTGCGAACACCGGGGAGCTGTTTTTT	CASSLARGANTGELFF
TRBV14	NA	TRBJ2-2	NA	TGTGCCACCAAGGAGGGTACTATCGGGGAGCTGTTTTTT	CATKEGTIGELFF
TRBV6-5	TRBD2	TRBJ2-7	few	TGTGCCAGCAGGGCGGGAGGGCCCTTCGTGCAGTACTTC	CASRAGGPFVQYF
TRBV20-1	NA	TRBJ2-3	medium-sized	TGCAGTGCTAGTAAGCGAACAGATACGCAGTATTTT	CSASKRTDTQYF
TRBV19	NA	TRBJ2-2	NA	TGTGCCAGTAGCATATCAGGGTACACCGGGGAGCTGTTTTTT	CASSISGYTGELFF
TRBV29-1	NA	TRBJ2-1	large	TGCAGCGTTGAGAGACAGGAAGCCAATGAGCAGTTCTTC	CSVERQEANEQFF
TRBV20-1	NA	TRBJ2-1	medium-sized	TGCAGTGCTCTATGGAGAGGGAATGAGCAGTTCTTC	CSALWRGNEQFF
TRBV30	TRBD2	TRBJ2-1	many	TGTGCCTCCGGGGGGGAGGTTCCGTTCTTC	CASGGEVPFF
TRBV24-1	NA	TRBJ2-5	NA	TGTGCCACCTCGGACGGCCAAGAGACCCAGTACTTC	CATSDGQETQYF
TRBV12-3/TRBV12-4	NA	TRBJ2-1	medium-sized	TGTGCCAGCAGTTTTGAGACGTCCCGTGAGCAGTTCTTC	CASSFETSREQFF
TRBV6-6	TRBD2	TRBJ2-1	NA	TGTGCCAGCAGTTACCCCTCGGGCGGGAGGGCCAATGAGCAGTTCTTC	CASSYPSGGRANEQFF
TRBV20-1	NA	TRBJ2-1	NA	TGCAGTGCTAGTGGGAGGACCAGCTCCTACAATGAGCAGTTCTTC	CSASGRTSSYNEQFF
TRBV14	TRBD2	TRBJ2-1	NA	TGTGCCAGCAGCCAGCGACTAGCGGGACTTCCCCATGAGCAGTTCTTC	CASSQRLAGLPHEQFF
TRBV5-1	TRBD2	TRBJ2-7	many	TGCGCCAGCTCGGGCGGGAGTGCTTCCTACGAGCAGTACTTC	CASSGGSASYEQYF